This section outlines one TCR beta chain sequence together with its context. Combining a sample-barcoded 5' primer with a J-beta primer mix, a second PCR ran for about 7 to 11 cycles. TCRdb processed the 5' RACE reads anew with MiXCR; each CDR3 protein has one entry. The sample records approximately 850,000 distinct CDR3 sequences, under 45% being singletons. These data belong to a study of blood T cells in healthy people across ages. From germline, CDR1 is MNHNY and CDR2 SVGAGI (reference sequence). The CDR3 runs 13 residues. V gave up 4 bases and J gave up 8 bases, with 14 bases separating them. V and J are TRBV6-6 and TRBJ1-1; TRBD1 is a possible D gene (6 bases). Material: blood. This TCR was sampled from a man in his sixties in good health. For the CDR3, the DNA is TGTGCCAGCAGTTCTACCGGGACATCGGAAGCTTTCTTT. Amino acid sequence: CASSSTGTSEAFF.